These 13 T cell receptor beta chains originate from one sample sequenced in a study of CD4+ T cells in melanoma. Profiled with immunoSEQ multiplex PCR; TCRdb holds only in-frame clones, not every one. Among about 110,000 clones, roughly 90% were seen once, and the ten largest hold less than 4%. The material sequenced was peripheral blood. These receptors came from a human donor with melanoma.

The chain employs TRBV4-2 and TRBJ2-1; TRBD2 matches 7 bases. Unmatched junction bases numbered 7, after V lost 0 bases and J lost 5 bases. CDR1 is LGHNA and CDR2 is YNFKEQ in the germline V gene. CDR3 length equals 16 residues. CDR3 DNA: TGTGCCAGCAGCCAAGATCTGGCGGGGGTGAACAATGAGCAGTTCTTC. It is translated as CASSQDLAGVNNEQFF.

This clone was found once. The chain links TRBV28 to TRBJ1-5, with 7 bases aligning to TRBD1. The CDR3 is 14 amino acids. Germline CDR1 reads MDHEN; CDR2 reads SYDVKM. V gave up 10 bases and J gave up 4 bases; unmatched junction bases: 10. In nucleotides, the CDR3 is TGTGCCACCAAGAGAGGGGGCGAGAATCAGCCCCAGCATTTT. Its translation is CATKRGGENQPQHF.

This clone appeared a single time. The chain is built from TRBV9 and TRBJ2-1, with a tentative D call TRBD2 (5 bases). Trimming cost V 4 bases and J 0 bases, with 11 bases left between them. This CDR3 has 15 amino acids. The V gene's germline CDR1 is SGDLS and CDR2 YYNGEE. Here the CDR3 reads CASSPSGASYNEQFF. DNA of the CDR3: TGTGCCAGCAGCCCCAGCGGTGCCTCCTACAATGAGCAGTTCTTC.

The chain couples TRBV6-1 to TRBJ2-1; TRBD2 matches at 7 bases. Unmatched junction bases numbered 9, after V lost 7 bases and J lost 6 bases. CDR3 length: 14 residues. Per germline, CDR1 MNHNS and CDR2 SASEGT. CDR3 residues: CASTIGGSSNEQFF. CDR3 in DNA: TGTGCCAGCACCATTGGCGGGAGCTCCAATGAGCAGTTCTTC.

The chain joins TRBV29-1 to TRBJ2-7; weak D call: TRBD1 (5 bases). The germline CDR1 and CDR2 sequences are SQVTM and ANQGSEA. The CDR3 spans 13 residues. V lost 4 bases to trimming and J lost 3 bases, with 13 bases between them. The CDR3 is CSVVRGTNYEQYF. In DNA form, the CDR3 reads TGCAGCGTTGTAAGGGGAACGAACTACGAGCAGTACTTC.

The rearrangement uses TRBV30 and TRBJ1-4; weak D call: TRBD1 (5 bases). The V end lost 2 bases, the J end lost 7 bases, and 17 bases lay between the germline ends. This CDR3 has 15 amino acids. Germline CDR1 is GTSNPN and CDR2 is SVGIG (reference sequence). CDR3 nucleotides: TGTGCCTGGAGTCCTAAGGGGACCCTAAGTGAAAAACTGTTTTTT. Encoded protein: CAWSPKGTLSEKLFF. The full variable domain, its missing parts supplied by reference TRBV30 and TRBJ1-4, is SQTIHQWPATLVQPVGSPLSLECTVEGTSNPNLYWYRQAAGRGLQLLFYSVGIGQISSEVPQNLSASRPQDRQFILSSKKLLLSDSGFYLCAWSPKGTLSEKLFFGSGTQLSVL.

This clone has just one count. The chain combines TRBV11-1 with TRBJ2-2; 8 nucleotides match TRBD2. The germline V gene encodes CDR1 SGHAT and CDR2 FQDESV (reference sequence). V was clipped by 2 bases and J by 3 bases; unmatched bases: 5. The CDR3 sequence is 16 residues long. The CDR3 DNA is TGTGCCAGCAGCTTACCGACTAGCGACTACACCGGGGAGCTGTTTTTT. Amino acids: CASSLPTSDYTGELFF.

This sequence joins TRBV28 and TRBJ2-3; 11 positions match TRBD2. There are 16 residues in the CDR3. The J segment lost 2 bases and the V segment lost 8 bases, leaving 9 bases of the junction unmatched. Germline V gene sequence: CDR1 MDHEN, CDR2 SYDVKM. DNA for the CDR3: TGTGCCAGCGAGATAGCGGGAGGGCCTGACACAGATACGCAGTATTTT. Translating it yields CASEIAGGPDTDTQYF.

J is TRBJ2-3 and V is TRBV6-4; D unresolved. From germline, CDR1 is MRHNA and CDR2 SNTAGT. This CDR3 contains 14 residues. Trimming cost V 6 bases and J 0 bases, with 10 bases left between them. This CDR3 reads CASSLDTSTDTQYF. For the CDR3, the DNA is TGTGCCAGCAGCCTCGACACTAGCACAGATACGCAGTATTTT.

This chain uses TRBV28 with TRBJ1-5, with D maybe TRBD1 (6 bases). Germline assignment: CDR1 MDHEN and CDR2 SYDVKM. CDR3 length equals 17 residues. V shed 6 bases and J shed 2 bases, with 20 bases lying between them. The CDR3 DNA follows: TGTGCCAGCAGGGACAGAATGGCAGGGAATGGCAATCAGCCCCAGCATTTT. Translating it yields CASRDRMAGNGNQPQHF.

CDR3 loop: CASTRTGRPGELFF. The DNA for the CDR3 is TGCGCCAGCACCAGGACAGGGAGACCCGGGGAGCTGTTTTTT. This rearrangement joins TRBV23-1 to TRBJ2-2; 8 bases are shared with TRBD1. TRBV23-1 is placed among ORFs of uncertain function. Losses at the gene ends were 7 bases for V and 6 bases for J; bases not matched to a gene: 7. The CDR3 sequence is 14 residues long.

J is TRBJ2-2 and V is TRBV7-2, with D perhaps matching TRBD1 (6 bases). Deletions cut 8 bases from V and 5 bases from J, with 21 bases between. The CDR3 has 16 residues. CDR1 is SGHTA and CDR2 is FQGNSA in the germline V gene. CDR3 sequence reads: CASQELGKGVTGELFF. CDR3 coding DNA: TGTGCCAGCCAAGAACTTGGCAAGGGGGTTACCGGGGAGCTGTTTTTT.

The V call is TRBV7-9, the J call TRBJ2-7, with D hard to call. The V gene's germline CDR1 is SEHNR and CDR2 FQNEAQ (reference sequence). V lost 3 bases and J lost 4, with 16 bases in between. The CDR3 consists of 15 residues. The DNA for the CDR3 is TGTGCCAGCAGCTTGGCCATAGGAGTTGGGTACGAGCAGTACTTC. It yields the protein CASSLAIGVGYEQYF.